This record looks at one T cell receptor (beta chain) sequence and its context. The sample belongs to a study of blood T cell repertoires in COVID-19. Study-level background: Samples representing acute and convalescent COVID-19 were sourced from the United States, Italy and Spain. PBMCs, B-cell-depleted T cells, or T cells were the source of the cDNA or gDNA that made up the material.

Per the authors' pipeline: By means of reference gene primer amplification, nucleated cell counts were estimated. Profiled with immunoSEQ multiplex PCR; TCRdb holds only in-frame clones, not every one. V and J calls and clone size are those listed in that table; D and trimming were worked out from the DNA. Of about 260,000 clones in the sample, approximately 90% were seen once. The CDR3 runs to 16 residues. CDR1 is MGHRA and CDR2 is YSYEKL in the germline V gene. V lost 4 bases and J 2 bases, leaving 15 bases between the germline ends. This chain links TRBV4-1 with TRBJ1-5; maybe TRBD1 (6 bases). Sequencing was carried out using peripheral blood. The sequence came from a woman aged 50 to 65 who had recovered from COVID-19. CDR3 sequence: CASSRYLQGGNQPQHF. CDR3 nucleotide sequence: TGCGCCAGCAGCCGTTACCTACAGGGAGGCAATCAGCCCCAGCATTTT.